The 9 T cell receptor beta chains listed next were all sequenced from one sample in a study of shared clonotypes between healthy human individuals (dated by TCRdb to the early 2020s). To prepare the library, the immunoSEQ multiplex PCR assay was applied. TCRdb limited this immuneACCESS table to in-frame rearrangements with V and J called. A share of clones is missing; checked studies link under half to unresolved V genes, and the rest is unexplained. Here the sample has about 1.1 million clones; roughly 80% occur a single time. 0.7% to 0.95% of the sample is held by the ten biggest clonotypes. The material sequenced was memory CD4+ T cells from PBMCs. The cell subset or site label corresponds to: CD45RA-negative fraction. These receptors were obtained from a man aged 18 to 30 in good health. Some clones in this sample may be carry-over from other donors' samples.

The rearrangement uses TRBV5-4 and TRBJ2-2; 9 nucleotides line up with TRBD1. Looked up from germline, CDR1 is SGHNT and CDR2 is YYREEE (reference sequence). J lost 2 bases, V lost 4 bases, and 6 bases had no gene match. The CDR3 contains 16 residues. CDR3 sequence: CASSGGQGSNTGELFF. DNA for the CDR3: TGTGCCAGCAGCGGGGGACAGGGATCCAACACCGGGGAGCTGTTTTTT.

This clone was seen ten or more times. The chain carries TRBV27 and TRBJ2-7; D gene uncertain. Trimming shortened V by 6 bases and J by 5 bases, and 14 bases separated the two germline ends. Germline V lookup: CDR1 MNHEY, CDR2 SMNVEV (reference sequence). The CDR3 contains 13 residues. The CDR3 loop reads CASRSPSLHEQYF. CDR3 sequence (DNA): TGTGCCAGCAGGTCCCCCTCATTGCACGAGCAGTACTTC.

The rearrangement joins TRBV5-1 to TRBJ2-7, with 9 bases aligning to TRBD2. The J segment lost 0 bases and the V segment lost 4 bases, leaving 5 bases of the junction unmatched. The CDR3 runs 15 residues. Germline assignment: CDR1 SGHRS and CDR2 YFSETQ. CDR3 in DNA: TGCGCCAGCAGCCCAAGCGGGAGGAGCTCCTACGAGCAGTACTTC. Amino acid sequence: CASSPSGRSSYEQYF.

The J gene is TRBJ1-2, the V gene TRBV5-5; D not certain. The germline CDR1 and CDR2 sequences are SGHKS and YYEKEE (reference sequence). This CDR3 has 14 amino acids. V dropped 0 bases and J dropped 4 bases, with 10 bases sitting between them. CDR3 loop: CASSLEGSLYGYTF. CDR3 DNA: TGTGCCAGCAGCTTGGAGGGCAGCCTCTATGGCTACACCTTC.

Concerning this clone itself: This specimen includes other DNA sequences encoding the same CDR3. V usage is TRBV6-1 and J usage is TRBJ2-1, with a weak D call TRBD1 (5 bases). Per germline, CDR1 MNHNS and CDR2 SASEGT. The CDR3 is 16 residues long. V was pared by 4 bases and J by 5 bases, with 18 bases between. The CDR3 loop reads CASSVLQGPSDNEQFF. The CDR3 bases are TGTGCCAGCAGTGTCCTCCAGGGCCCATCGGACAATGAGCAGTTCTTC.

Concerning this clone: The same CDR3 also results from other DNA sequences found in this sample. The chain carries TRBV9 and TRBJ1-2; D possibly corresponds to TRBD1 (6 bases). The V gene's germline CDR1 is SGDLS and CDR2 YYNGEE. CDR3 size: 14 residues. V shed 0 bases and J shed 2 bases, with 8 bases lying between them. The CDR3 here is CASSVGGQNYGYTF. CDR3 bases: TGTGCCAGCAGCGTAGGAGGACAGAACTATGGCTACACCTTC.

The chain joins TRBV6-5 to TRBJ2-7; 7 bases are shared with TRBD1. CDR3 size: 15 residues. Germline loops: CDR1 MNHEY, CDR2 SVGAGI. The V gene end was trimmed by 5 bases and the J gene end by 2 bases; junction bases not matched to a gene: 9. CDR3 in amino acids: CASSITAGTAYEQYF. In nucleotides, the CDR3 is TGTGCCAGCAGTATTACTGCCGGGACAGCCTACGAGCAGTACTTC.

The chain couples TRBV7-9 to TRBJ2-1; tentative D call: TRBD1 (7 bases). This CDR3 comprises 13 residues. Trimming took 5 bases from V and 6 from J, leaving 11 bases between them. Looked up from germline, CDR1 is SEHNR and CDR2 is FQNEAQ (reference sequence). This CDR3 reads CASSAGQTNEQFF. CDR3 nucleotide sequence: TGTGCCAGCAGCGCGGGACAGACCAATGAGCAGTTCTTC. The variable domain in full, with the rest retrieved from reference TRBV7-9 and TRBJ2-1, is DTGVSQNPRHKITKRGQNVTFRCDPISEHNRLYWYRQTLGQGPEFLTYFQNEAQLEKSRLLSDRFSAERPKGSFSTLEIQRTEQGDSAMYLCASSAGQTNEQFFGPGTRLTVL.

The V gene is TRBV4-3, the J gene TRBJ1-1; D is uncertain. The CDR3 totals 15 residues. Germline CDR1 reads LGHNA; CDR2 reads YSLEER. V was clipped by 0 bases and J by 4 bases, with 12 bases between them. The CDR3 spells CASSQDLGRFTEAFF. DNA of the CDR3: TGCGCCAGCAGCCAAGATCTAGGCAGGTTCACTGAAGCTTTCTTT.